Each of the 23 T cell receptor beta chains below was sequenced from the same sample in a study of blood T cell repertoires in COVID-19. TCRdb's table, derived via immunoSEQ multiplex PCR, lists solely in-frame clones and lacks some. The sample shows over 200,000 clones, roughly 85% of them seen only once. The sequenced sample was peripheral blood. These TCRs come from a man aged 25 to 40 who had recovered from COVID-19.

As regards this clone: This sample also contains other DNA sequences that code for the same CDR3. V and J are TRBV6-4 and TRBJ2-1, with 7 bases lining up with TRBD1. Germline-derived CDR1 and CDR2 are MRHNA and SNTAGT. The CDR3 runs 14 residues. V shed 4 bases and J 7 bases; nucleotides not matched to a gene: 7. CDR3: CASSADRVGNEQFF. As DNA, the CDR3 is TGTGCCAGCAGTGCCGACAGGGTGGGGAATGAGCAGTTCTTC.

The chain combines TRBV18 with TRBJ1-2, with D possibly matching TRBD1 (5 bases). Germline assignment: CDR1 KGHSH and CDR2 LQKENI. The CDR3 loop spans 15 amino acids. The V gene lost 3 bases and the J gene lost 7 bases, with 18 bases spanning the gap. The CDR3, as DNA: TGTGCCAGCTCACCCCCTATTAGCAGGGACTCTGGCTACACCTTC. As protein: CASSPPISRDSGYTF.

This clone was seen ten or more times. Other DNA sequences in this specimen translate into the identical CDR3. The V gene is TRBV7-2, the J gene TRBJ1-2, with D possibly being TRBD1 (6 bases). Trimming cost V 4 bases and J 2 bases, with 8 bases left between them. This CDR3 is built from 13 residues. The germline CDR1 and CDR2 sequences are SGHTA and FQGNSA. As DNA, the CDR3 is TGTGCCAGCAGCTCCGGACAGAACTATGGCTACACCTTC. Translated, it gives CASSSGQNYGYTF. The entire variable domain, with the rest obtained from reference TRBV7-2 and TRBJ1-2, is as follows: GAGVSQSPSNKVTEKGKDVELRCDPISGHTALYWYRQSLGQGLEFLIYFQGNSAPDKSGLPSDRFSAERTGGSVSTLTIQRTQQEDSAVYLCASSSGQNYGYTFGSGTRLTVV.

Here the CDR3 reads CASSPEIATNEKLFF. The CDR3 coding sequence is TGTGCCAGTAGCCCCGAGATTGCAACTAATGAAAAACTGTTTTTT. This chain uses TRBV19 with TRBJ1-4; D is unresolved. From germline, CDR1 is LNHDA and CDR2 SQIVND (reference sequence). Deletions cut 6 bases from V and 0 bases from J, with 11 bases between. CDR3 length equals 15 residues.

The chain combines TRBV19 with TRBJ2-5, with D perhaps TRBD1 (6 bases). The ends were cut back, 8 bases at V and 5 bases at J, with 9 bases in the middle. CDR3 length equals 11 residues. The germline gives CDR1 LNHDA, CDR2 SQIVND (reference sequence). As DNA, the CDR3 is TGTGCCAGTGCAGGGGTGGAGACCCAGTACTTC. Protein product: CASAGVETQYF.

The J gene is TRBJ1-4, the V gene TRBV5-1; 9 nucleotides agree with TRBD1. The CDR3 runs to 14 residues. Looked up from germline, CDR1 is SGHRS and CDR2 is YFSETQ. J gave up 8 bases and V 4 bases, and 6 bases lay outside the gene matches. The chain's CDR3 is CASSPWTGVEKLFF. DNA for the CDR3: TGCGCCAGCAGCCCCTGGACAGGGGTGGAAAAACTGTTTTTT.

The chain couples TRBV6-1 to TRBJ1-2, with D perhaps matching TRBD1 (5 bases). CDR1 is MNHNS, CDR2 SASEGT, per germline. This CDR3 is 13 amino acids long. Trimming took 3 bases from V and 7 from J, leaving 12 bases between them. CDR3 nucleotide sequence: TGTGCCAGCAGTGATCGGGGGTCCCTTGGCTACACCTTC. Translated, it gives CASSDRGSLGYTF.

The chain uses TRBV19 and TRBJ2-5, with D perhaps TRBD1 (7 bases). The CDR3 has 14 residues. With 4 bases removed from V and 4 bases from J, the gap between germline ends came to 13 bases. Germline V gene sequence: CDR1 LNHDA, CDR2 SQIVND (reference sequence). CDR3 loop: CASSRRQGGETQYF. The DNA for the CDR3 is TGTGCCAGTAGTAGACGACAGGGAGGAGAGACCCAGTACTTC.

This chain links TRBV13 with TRBJ2-7; D ambiguous. Germline V gives CDR1 PRHDT, CDR2 FYEKMQ (reference sequence). V was trimmed by 5 bases and J by 5 bases, leaving 16 bases between them. The CDR3 covers 14 residues. CDR3 sequence reads: CASSPASLDHEQYF. The CDR3 DNA follows: TGTGCCAGCAGCCCCGCCTCCTTAGATCACGAGCAGTACTTC.

This clone turned up a few times. V usage is TRBV10-1 and J usage is TRBJ2-1, with a weak D call TRBD1 (6 bases). V gave up 0 bases and J gave up 6 bases, with 9 bases separating them. The CDR3 contains 14 residues. CDR1 is WNHNN and CDR2 is SYGVQD in the germline V gene (reference sequence). The CDR3 coding sequence is TGCGCCAGCAGTGAGTCAACGGACAGCAATGAGCAGTTCTTC. Protein product: CASSESTDSNEQFF.

This clone was picked up a small number of times. This chain's CDR3 is CASSPQGENEQFF. The CDR3 DNA follows: TGCGCCAGCAGCCCCCAGGGGGAAAATGAGCAGTTCTTC. This rearrangement joins TRBV5-1 to TRBJ2-1, with 7 nucleotides matching TRBD1. V shed 4 bases, J shed 7 bases, and the junction held 5 bases outside the gene matches. The CDR3 contains 13 residues. Germline lookup yields CDR1 SGHRS and CDR2 YFSETQ. Combining the CDR3 with reference TRBV5-1 and TRBJ2-1 gives the whole variable domain KAGVTQTPRYLIKTRGQQVTLSCSPISGHRSVSWYQQTPGQGLQFLFEYFSETQRNKGNFPGRFSGRQFSNSRSEMNVSTLELGDSALYLCASSPQGENEQFFGPGTRLTVL.

The genes are TRBV18 and TRBJ1-5; 10 nucleotides line up with TRBD1. Per germline, CDR1 KGHSH and CDR2 LQKENI. The CDR3 consists of 16 residues. The ends lost 9 bases at V and 3 bases at J; junction bases unmatched: 11. The CDR3 region is CASSVTGTGVNQPQHF. CDR3 bases: TGTGCCAGTTCTGTGACCGGGACAGGGGTCAATCAGCCCCAGCATTTT.

The CDR3 loop reads CASSPRSGVTEAFF. Here the CDR3 DNA reads TGTGCCAGCTCACCGCGGTCCGGGGTGACTGAAGCTTTCTTT. The J gene is TRBJ1-1, the V gene TRBV18; no definite D call. This CDR3 comprises 14 residues. Germline values: CDR1 KGHSH, CDR2 LQKENI. V lost 3 bases and J 5 bases, leaving 13 bases between the germline ends.

The genes are TRBV5-1 and TRBJ2-2, with TRBD2 matching 7 bases. Germline V gives CDR1 SGHRS, CDR2 YFSETQ. J lost 6 bases, V lost 0 bases, and 8 bases had no gene match. This CDR3 is built from 16 residues. This CDR3 reads CASSLALRGEAGELFF. CDR3 nucleotide sequence: TGCGCCAGCAGCTTGGCCCTCCGGGGGGAGGCCGGGGAGCTGTTTTTT.

This clone was seen only a few times. The genes are TRBV7-2 and TRBJ1-1; 9 bases are shared with TRBD1. Unmatched junction bases numbered 6, after V lost 1 base and J lost 3 bases. CDR3 size: 16 residues. Per germline, CDR1 SGHTA and CDR2 FQGNSA. The CDR3 sequence: CASSLGGQGWHTEAFF. The DNA of the CDR3 is TGTGCCAGCAGCTTAGGGGGACAGGGTTGGCACACTGAAGCTTTCTTT. Full variable domain (remainder filled in from reference TRBV7-2 and TRBJ1-1): GAGVSQSPSNKVTEKGKDVELRCDPISGHTALYWYRQSLGQGLEFLIYFQGNSAPDKSGLPSDRFSAERTGGSVSTLTIQRTQQEDSAVYLCASSLGGQGWHTEAFFGQGTRLTVV.

This clone was observed once. V and J are TRBV7-2 and TRBJ1-4; D is ambiguous. V was cut by 0 bases and J by 3 bases, with 11 bases left in between. Per the germline V gene, CDR1 is SGHTA and CDR2 is FQGNSA. CDR3 length equals 16 residues. DNA of the CDR3: TGTGCCAGCAGCTTAGCGGTCGGCGGAGCTAATGAAAAACTGTTTTTT. Translating it yields CASSLAVGGANEKLFF.

The chain couples TRBV12-5 to TRBJ2-5, with 7 positions matching TRBD1. The CDR3 loop spans 16 amino acids. Germline V gives CDR1 LGHNT, CDR2 FRNRAP. V lost 1 base and J lost 6; bases outside the gene matches: 11. CDR3 loop: CASGLALDRAMKTQYF. The CDR3 nucleotides read TGTGCTAGTGGTTTGGCCCTCGACAGGGCCATGAAGACCCAGTACTTC.

This rearrangement joins TRBV7-2 to TRBJ1-5; D uncertain. The CDR3 covers 16 residues. Per germline, CDR1 SGHTA and CDR2 FQGNSA. V lost 5 bases and J lost 0, with 14 bases in between. In nucleotides, the CDR3 is TGTGCCAGCAGCCCCAACAGCCCTTATAGCAATCAGCCCCAGCATTTT. This sequence encodes CASSPNSPYSNQPQHF.

This chain joins TRBV7-8 and TRBJ1-4; 8 bases are shared with TRBD1. Germline V gene data show CDR1 as SGHVS and CDR2 as FQNEAQ. The CDR3 extends over 17 amino acids. V was pared by 1 base and J by 5 bases, with 9 bases of the junction left unmatched. The CDR3: CASSLGQGAGRNEKLFF. The CDR3 DNA is TGTGCCAGCAGCTTAGGGCAGGGGGCGGGAAGGAATGAAAAACTGTTTTTT.

The J gene is TRBJ2-1, the V gene TRBV24-1; perhaps TRBD1 as D (6 bases). V gave up 1 base and J gave up 8 bases, with 17 bases separating them. This CDR3 comprises 16 residues. Germline V CDR1 and CDR2: KGHDR, SFDVKD. CDR3 nucleotides: TGTGCCACCAGTGATTTCGCACAGGGCCATAGGGATGAGCAGTTCTTC. Translating gives CATSDFAQGHRDEQFF.

Remarks on this clone: This may arise from a read error, as a much more abundant clone is one base away. The chain has TRBV3-1 (or the pseudogene TRBV3-2) and TRBJ1-1; D is ambiguous. CDR1 LGHDT and CDR2 YNNKEL come from the germline V gene (reference sequence). The CDR3 is 15 amino acids. The CDR3 DNA reads TGTGCCAACAGCCAAGAGCGGGGAAGGAACACTGAAGCTTTCTTT. It encodes CANSQERGRNTEAFF.

The chain carries TRBV19 and TRBJ1-2; TRBD1 agrees at 7 bases. The CDR3 is 12 residues long. V lost 4 bases, J lost 5 bases, and 1 base stayed unmatched. Per the germline V gene, CDR1 is LNHDA and CDR2 is SQIVND (reference sequence). Here the CDR3 DNA reads TGTGCCAGTAGTAACAGGGGATATGGCTACACCTTC. It codes for CASSNRGYGYTF.

The chain has TRBV19 and TRBJ1-6, with TRBD1 matching over 10 bases. Germline V lookup: CDR1 LNHDA, CDR2 SQIVND (reference sequence). With V trimmed by 5 bases and J by 11 bases, 3 bases remained unmatched. The CDR3 covers 13 residues. This CDR3 reads CASSGQGVTPLHF. CDR3 DNA sequence: TGTGCCAGTAGTGGACAGGGGGTTACACCCCTCCACTTT.